The entry below describes one TCR beta chain. This entry comes from a study of blood T cell repertoires in COVID-19. Study summary: Acute-phase and convalescent COVID-19 samples originated in the United States, Italy and Spain. T cells, B-cell-depleted T cells, or PBMCs provided the cDNA or gDNA that served as material.

Authors' data handling: Amplifying reference gene primers gave estimates of nucleated cell counts. Measured with immunoSEQ multiplex PCR; TCRdb has only the in-frame clones, and not every one. The V and J calls and clone size were taken over from that table, and D and trimming were inferred from the DNA. The repertoire holds hundreds of thousands of clones, with about 85% as singletons. Trimming shortened V by 3 bases and J by 5 bases, and 10 bases separated the two germline ends. The CDR3 consists of 13 residues. CDR1 is SEHNR and CDR2 is FQNEAQ in the germline V gene (reference sequence). The chain recombines TRBV7-9 with TRBJ1-1; D uncertain. What was sequenced was PBMCs or T cells enriched from blood (not recorded which). The source of this sequence is a woman aged 18-29 years with acute COVID-19. DNA of the CDR3: TGTGCCAGCAGCTTTAAATTGGCAACTGAAGCTTTCTTT. Translated: CASSFKLATEAFF.